These 24 T cell receptor beta chains share one sample of origin, sequenced in a study of B cell selection in AIRE deficiency. Assay: immunoSEQ multiplex PCR; the TCRdb copy retains only in-frame clones and omits some. The sample consists of about 25,000 clones, 95% to 96% of them appearing once. Conventional CD4 T cells were sorted as CD4+CD127+ cells. The sequencing input was CD4+CD127+ conventional T cells sorted from PBMCs. All receptors come from a human donor in good health.

The chain is built from TRBV6-5 and TRBJ2-7, with a weak D call TRBD1 (5 bases). The CDR3 sequence is 11 residues long. The germline gives CDR1 MNHEY, CDR2 SVGAGI. Deletions cut 3 bases from V and 6 bases from J, with 6 bases between. As DNA, the CDR3 is TGTGCCAGCAGTTATCAGGGCGAGCAGTACTTC. Translating it yields CASSYQGEQYF.

This chain connects TRBV6-1 to TRBJ2-6, with D unresolved. From germline, CDR1 is MNHNS and CDR2 SASEGT. V was shortened by 1 base and J by 0 bases, with 4 bases between the two germline ends. CDR3 size: 15 residues. The CDR3 DNA sequence: TGTGCCAGCAGTGAAGTGGGCTCTGGGGCCAACGTCCTGACTTTC. Its protein is CASSEVGSGANVLTF.

The chain carries TRBV30 and TRBJ2-6; D uncertain. Germline assignment: CDR1 GTSNPN and CDR2 SVGIG (reference sequence). V dropped 1 base and J dropped 0 bases, with 4 bases sitting between them. CDR3 size: 14 residues. The CDR3 nucleotides are TGTGCCTGGAGTGAACTCTCTGGGGCCAACGTCCTGACTTTC. It yields the protein CAWSELSGANVLTF.

This chain uses TRBV5-1 with TRBJ2-2, with 8 positions matching TRBD1. After removal of 3 bases from V and 4 bases from J, the junction contained 14 bases not matched to a gene. This CDR3 has 18 amino acids. CDR1 is SGHRS, CDR2 YFSETQ, per germline. The CDR3 sequence: CASSSSTGEASVTGELFF. DNA for the CDR3: TGCGCCAGCAGCTCCTCGACAGGGGAGGCCTCGGTCACCGGGGAGCTGTTTTTT. The variable domain in full, completed from reference TRBV5-1 and TRBJ2-2, reads KAGVTQTPRYLIKTRGQQVTLSCSPISGHRSVSWYQQTPGQGLQFLFEYFSETQRNKGNFPGRFSGRQFSNSRSEMNVSTLELGDSALYLCASSSSTGEASVTGELFFGEGSRLTVL.

The chain carries TRBV4-2 and TRBJ1-1, with 7 bases that match TRBD1. The CDR3 runs 15 residues. Germline V gene sequence: CDR1 LGHNA, CDR2 YNFKEQ. With V trimmed by 1 base and J by 4 bases, 6 bases remained unmatched. The CDR3 DNA reads as TGTGCCAGCAGCCAAGGACAGGGAGAAGTCACTGAAGCTTTCTTT. As protein: CASSQGQGEVTEAFF.

V and J are TRBV5-4 and TRBJ2-1, with 7 bases lining up with TRBD2. The CDR3 runs 16 residues. Germline V gene data show CDR1 as SGHNT and CDR2 as YYREEE (reference sequence). Losses at the gene ends were 3 bases for V and 0 bases for J; bases not matched to a gene: 6. The CDR3 DNA is TGTGCCAGCAGCTGGGAGGGAGTCCACTCCTACAATGAGCAGTTCTTC. Translated: CASSWEGVHSYNEQFF.

V usage is TRBV7-3 and J usage is TRBJ2-1, with a tentative D call TRBD2 (6 bases). The CDR3 runs to 14 residues. V was shortened by 3 bases and J by 2 bases, with 8 bases between the two germline ends. The germline V gene encodes CDR1 SGHTA and CDR2 FQGTGA. The CDR3 DNA is TGTGCCAGCAGCTTCGCGGGACCCTACAATGAGCAGTTCTTC. It specifies CASSFAGPYNEQFF.

The genes are TRBV7-9 and TRBJ2-3, with D possibly being TRBD2 (7 bases). The ends were cut back, 2 bases at V and 1 base at J, with 16 bases in the middle. The CDR3 is made up of 17 amino acids. The germline gives CDR1 SEHNR, CDR2 FQNEAQ (reference sequence). The CDR3 bases are TGTGCCAGCAGCTTAATGGCGGCGGGGGCGGGCACAGATACGCAGTATTTT. Translated: CASSLMAAGAGTDTQYF.

The chain has TRBV25-1 and TRBJ1-1, with TRBD1 as a possible D gene (5 bases). The CDR3 is made up of 13 amino acids. Germline loops: CDR1 MGHDK, CDR2 SYGVNS. Trimming left V 5 bases short and J 0 bases short, with 7 bases between. The CDR3 loop is CASSRGMNTEAFF. The CDR3 DNA follows: TGTGCCAGCAGTCGGGGGATGAACACTGAAGCTTTCTTT.

The chain combines TRBV29-1 with TRBJ2-7; the D gene is possibly TRBD1 (5 bases). Per the germline V gene, CDR1 is SQVTM and CDR2 is ANQGSEA. CDR3 size: 13 residues. V was pared by 7 bases and J by 5 bases, with 18 bases between. CDR3 in amino acids: CSGVTDSLDEQYF. CDR3 DNA: TGCAGCGGGGTGACAGATTCACTCGACGAGCAGTACTTC.

CDR3 nucleotide sequence: TGTGCCATCAGGCGCGGGAGGGACCAAGAGACCCAGTACTTC. Its translation: CAIRRGRDQETQYF. The rearrangement joins TRBV10-3 to TRBJ2-5, with 9 bases aligning to TRBD2. Germline V CDR1 and CDR2: ENHRY, SYGVKD. The V segment lost 6 bases and the J segment 0 bases; nucleotides outside the gene matches: 2. The CDR3 has 14 amino acids.

The gene calls are TRBV15 and TRBJ2-3; 8 bases fit TRBD2. V shed 2 bases and J 2 bases; nucleotides not matched to a gene: 12. The CDR3 consists of 18 residues. The V gene's germline CDR1 is LNHNV and CDR2 YYDKDF (reference sequence). The CDR3 nucleotides read TGTGCCACCAGCAGACGGACCCACAGCGGGGGCTTCACAGATACGCAGTATTTT. Amino acids: CATSRRTHSGGFTDTQYF.

The CDR3, as DNA: TGTGCCAGCAGCTTAGACCACAGGGGAGTCTACGAGCAGTACTTC. Amino acids: CASSLDHRGVYEQYF. V is TRBV6-1 and J is TRBJ2-7; 7 bases fit TRBD1. The germline CDR1 and CDR2 sequences are MNHNS and SASEGT. This CDR3 region has 15 residues. The V gene end was trimmed by 6 bases and the J gene end by 3 bases; junction bases not matched to a gene: 11.

The J gene is TRBJ1-2, the V gene TRBV18, with a weak D call TRBD1 (5 bases). The CDR3 consists of 13 residues. CDR1 and CDR2 (germline): KGHSH, LQKENI. V was trimmed by 6 bases and J by 5 bases, leaving 13 bases between them. The CDR3 loop is CASSTRAGYGYTF. The CDR3 DNA sequence: TGTGCCAGCTCCACCAGGGCGGGGTATGGCTACACCTTC.

V usage is TRBV5-1 and J usage is TRBJ2-1; 9 bases line up with TRBD2. The J segment lost 3 bases and the V segment lost 4 bases, leaving 11 bases of the junction unmatched. This CDR3 contains 17 residues. The germline gives CDR1 SGHRS, CDR2 YFSETQ. CDR3 loop: CASSPLGGGRDYNEQFF. CDR3 sequence (DNA): TGCGCCAGCAGCCCGCTCGGGGGCGGGAGGGACTACAATGAGCAGTTCTTC. The full variable domain, in which reference TRBV5-1 and TRBJ2-1 provide the parts outside the CDR3, is KAGVTQTPRYLIKTRGQQVTLSCSPISGHRSVSWYQQTPGQGLQFLFEYFSETQRNKGNFPGRFSGRQFSNSRSEMNVSTLELGDSALYLCASSPLGGGRDYNEQFFGPGTRLTVL.

This clone was observed a few times. The chain combines TRBV7-2 with TRBJ2-7; D is possibly TRBD1 (5 bases). Germline V gene data show CDR1 as SGHTA and CDR2 as FQGNSA. This CDR3 contains 14 residues. V dropped 5 bases and J dropped 3 bases, with 14 bases sitting between them. The CDR3 DNA follows: TGTGCCAGCAGCATTGACAGTTCTGGCTACGAGCAGTACTTC. Translating it yields CASSIDSSGYEQYF.

V is TRBV4-2 and J is TRBJ1-4; D might be TRBD1 (5 bases). The length of the CDR3 is 14 residues. CDR1 LGHNA and CDR2 YNFKEQ come from the germline V gene. The ends were cut back, 1 base at V and 3 bases at J, with 6 bases in the middle. The DNA of the CDR3 is TGTGCCAGCAGCCAAGTAGGGGCTAATGAAAAACTGTTTTTT. Translation gives CASSQVGANEKLFF.

The chain is built from TRBV18 and TRBJ2-6; D remains ambiguous. With 6 bases removed from V and 0 bases from J, the gap between germline ends came to 9 bases. Germline V gene data show CDR1 as KGHSH and CDR2 as LQKENI. CDR3 length: 15 residues. In DNA form, the CDR3 reads TGTGCCAGCTCCCGAAGTAGCTCTGGGGCCAACGTCCTGACTTTC. Protein product: CASSRSSSGANVLTF.

J is TRBJ2-7 and V is TRBV9; D might be TRBD1 or TRBD2, each matching 6 bases. This CDR3 has 14 amino acids. V shed 0 bases and J shed 4 bases, with 11 bases lying between them. CDR1 is SGDLS, CDR2 YYNGEE, per germline. The CDR3 region is CASSVGGAQYEQYF. In nucleotides, the CDR3 is TGTGCCAGCAGCGTAGGGGGGGCGCAATACGAGCAGTACTTC.

The V gene is TRBV30, the J gene TRBJ2-2; D not resolved. V shed 3 bases and J shed 6 bases, with 11 bases lying between them. This CDR3 comprises 13 residues. From germline, CDR1 is GTSNPN and CDR2 SVGIG (reference sequence). CDR3 DNA sequence: TGTGCCTGGAGGGAGCTCGCCGCCGGGGAGCTGTTTTTT. As protein: CAWRELAAGELFF.

The count of this clone is one. J is TRBJ1-1 and V is TRBV6-5, with D hard to call. The CDR3 has 14 residues. V lost 6 bases to trimming and J lost 0 bases, with 11 bases between them. Per the germline V gene, CDR1 is MNHEY and CDR2 is SVGAGI. The CDR3 region has the DNA TGTGCCAGCAGCGACGGACGGATGAACACTGAAGCTTTCTTT. This codes for CASSDGRMNTEAFF.

This clone was detected only once. The J gene is TRBJ2-3, the V gene TRBV6-5; TRBD2 might be the D (5 bases). V dropped 4 bases and J dropped 5 bases, with 13 bases sitting between them. Germline V gene sequence: CDR1 MNHEY, CDR2 SVGAGI. This CDR3 comprises 14 residues. CDR3 protein: CASSLRDGKDTQYF. The DNA of the CDR3 is TGTGCCAGCAGTTTAAGAGACGGGAAAGATACGCAGTATTTT.

V gene TRBV7-9 combines with J gene TRBJ2-2; D may be TRBD1 or TRBD2 (5 bases each). Germline V CDR1 and CDR2: SEHNR, FQNEAQ (reference sequence). The V gene lost 0 bases and the J gene lost 11 bases, with 22 bases spanning the gap. CDR3 length: 17 residues. The CDR3 spells CASSLALPGPLKGELFF. DNA for the CDR3: TGTGCCAGCAGCTTAGCGCTCCCGGGACCTTTAAAGGGCGAGCTGTTTTTT.

This rearrangement joins TRBV2 to TRBJ1-3, with D hard to call. This CDR3 is built from 16 residues. V was clipped by 2 bases and J by 3 bases, with 14 bases between them. Looked up from germline, CDR1 is SNHLY and CDR2 is FYNNEI. CDR3 coding DNA: TGTGCCAGCAGTGAAATTGAGGGAGGTGGTGGAAACACCATATATTTT. Encoded protein: CASSEIEGGGGNTIYF.